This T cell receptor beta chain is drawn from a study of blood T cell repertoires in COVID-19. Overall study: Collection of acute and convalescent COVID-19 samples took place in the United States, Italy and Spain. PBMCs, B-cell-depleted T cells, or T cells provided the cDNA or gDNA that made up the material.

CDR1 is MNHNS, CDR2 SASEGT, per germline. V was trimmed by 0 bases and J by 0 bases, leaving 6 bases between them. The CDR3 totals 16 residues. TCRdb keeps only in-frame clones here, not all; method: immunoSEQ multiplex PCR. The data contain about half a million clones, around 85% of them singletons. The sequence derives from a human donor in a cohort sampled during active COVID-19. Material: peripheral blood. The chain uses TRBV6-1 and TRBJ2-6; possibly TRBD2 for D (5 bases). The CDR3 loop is CASSEARASGANVLTF. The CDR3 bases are TGTGCCAGCAGTGAAGCGCGGGCCTCTGGGGCCAACGTCCTGACTTTC.